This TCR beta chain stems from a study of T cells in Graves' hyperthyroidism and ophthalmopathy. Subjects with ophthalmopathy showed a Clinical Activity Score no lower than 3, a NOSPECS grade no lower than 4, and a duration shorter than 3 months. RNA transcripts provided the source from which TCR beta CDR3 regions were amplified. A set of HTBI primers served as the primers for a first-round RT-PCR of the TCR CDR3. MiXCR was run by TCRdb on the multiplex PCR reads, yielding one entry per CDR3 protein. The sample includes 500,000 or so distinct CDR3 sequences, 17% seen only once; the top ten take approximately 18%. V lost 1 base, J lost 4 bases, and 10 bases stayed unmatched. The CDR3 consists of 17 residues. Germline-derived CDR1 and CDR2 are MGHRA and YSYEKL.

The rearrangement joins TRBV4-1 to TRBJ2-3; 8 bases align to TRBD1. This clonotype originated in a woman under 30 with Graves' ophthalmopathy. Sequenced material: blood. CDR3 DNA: TGCGCCAGCAGCCAAGTTCGGACAGGGTGGTCGGCAGATACGCAGTATTTT. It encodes CASSQVRTGWSADTQYF.